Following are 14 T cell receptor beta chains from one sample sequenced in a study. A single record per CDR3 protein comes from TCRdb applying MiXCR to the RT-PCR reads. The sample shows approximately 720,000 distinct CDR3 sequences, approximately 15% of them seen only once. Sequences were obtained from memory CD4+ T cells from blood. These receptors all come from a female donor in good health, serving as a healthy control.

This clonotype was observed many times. The CDR3 reads CASSPSGFSSYEQYF. As DNA, the CDR3 is TGTGCCAGCAGCCCGAGCGGGTTCAGCTCCTACGAGCAGTACTTC. The rearrangement uses TRBV7-3 and TRBJ2-7; tentative D call: TRBD2 (6 bases). V was pared by 5 bases and J by 0 bases, with 14 bases between. The CDR3 covers 15 residues. CDR1 and CDR2 from the germline V gene are SGHTA and FQGTGA.

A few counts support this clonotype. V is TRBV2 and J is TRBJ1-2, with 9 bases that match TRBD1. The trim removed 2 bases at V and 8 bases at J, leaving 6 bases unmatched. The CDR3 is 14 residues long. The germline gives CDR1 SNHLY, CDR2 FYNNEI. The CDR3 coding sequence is TGTGCCAGCAGTGAAATGGGACAGGGTACGGGCTACACCTTC. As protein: CASSEMGQGTGYTF.

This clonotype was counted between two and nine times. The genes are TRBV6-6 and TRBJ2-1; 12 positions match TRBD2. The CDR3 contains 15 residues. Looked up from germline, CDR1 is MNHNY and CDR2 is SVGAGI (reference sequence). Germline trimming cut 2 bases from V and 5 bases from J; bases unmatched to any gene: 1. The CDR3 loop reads CASSYRLAGDNEQFF. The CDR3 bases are TGTGCCAGCAGTTACCGACTAGCGGGAGACAATGAGCAGTTCTTC.

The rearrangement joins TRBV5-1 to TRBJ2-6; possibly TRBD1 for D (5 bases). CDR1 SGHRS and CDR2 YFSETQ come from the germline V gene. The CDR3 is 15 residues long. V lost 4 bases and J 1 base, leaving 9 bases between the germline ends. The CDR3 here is CASSVTASGANVLTF. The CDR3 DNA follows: TGCGCCAGCAGCGTGACAGCTTCTGGGGCCAACGTCCTGACTTTC. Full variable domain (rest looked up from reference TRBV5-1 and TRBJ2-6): KAGVTQTPRYLIKTRGQQVTLSCSPISGHRSVSWYQQTPGQGLQFLFEYFSETQRNKGNFPGRFSGRQFSNSRSEMNVSTLELGDSALYLCASSVTASGANVLTFGAGSRLTVL.

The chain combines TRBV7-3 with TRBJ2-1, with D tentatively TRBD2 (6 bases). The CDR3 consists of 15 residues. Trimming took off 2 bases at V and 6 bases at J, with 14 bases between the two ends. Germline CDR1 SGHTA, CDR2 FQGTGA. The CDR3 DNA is TGTGCCAGCAGCTTACGGCGGGAAGAGGGCAATGAGCAGTTCTTC. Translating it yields CASSLRREEGNEQFF.

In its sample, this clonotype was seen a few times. In DNA form, the CDR3 reads TGCAGCCCCGGCGGGAGCAGTGAGACCCAGTACTTC. Protein product: CSPGGSSETQYF. V usage is TRBV20-1 and J usage is TRBJ2-5, with 7 bases identical to TRBD2. There are 12 residues in the CDR3. Germline loops: CDR1 DFQATT, CDR2 SNEGSKA (reference sequence).

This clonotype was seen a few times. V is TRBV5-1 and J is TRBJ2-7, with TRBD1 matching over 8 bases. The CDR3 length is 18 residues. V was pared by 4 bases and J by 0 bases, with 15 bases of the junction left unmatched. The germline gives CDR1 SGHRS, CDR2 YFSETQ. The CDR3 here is CASSLGQGHWVSSYEQYF. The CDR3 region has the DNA TGCGCCAGCAGCCTCGGACAGGGTCATTGGGTAAGCTCCTACGAGCAGTACTTC. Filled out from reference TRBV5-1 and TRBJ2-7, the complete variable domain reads KAGVTQTPRYLIKTRGQQVTLSCSPISGHRSVSWYQQTPGQGLQFLFEYFSETQRNKGNFPGRFSGRQFSNSRSEMNVSTLELGDSALYLCASSLGQGHWVSSYEQYFGPGTRLTVT.

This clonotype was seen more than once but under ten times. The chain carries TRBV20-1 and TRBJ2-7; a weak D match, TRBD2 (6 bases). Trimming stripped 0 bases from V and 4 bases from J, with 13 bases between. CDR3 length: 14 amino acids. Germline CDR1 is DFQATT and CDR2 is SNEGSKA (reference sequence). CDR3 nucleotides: TGCAGTGCTAGAGATAGGGTACGGGAGTACGAGCAGTACTTC. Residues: CSARDRVREYEQYF.

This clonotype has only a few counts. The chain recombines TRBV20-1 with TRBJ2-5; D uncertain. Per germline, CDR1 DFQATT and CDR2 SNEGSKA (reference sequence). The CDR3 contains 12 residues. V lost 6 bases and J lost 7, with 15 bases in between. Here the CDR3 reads CSAPIGLGTQYF. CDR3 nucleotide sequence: TGCAGTGCCCCAATTGGGCTCGGGACCCAGTACTTC.

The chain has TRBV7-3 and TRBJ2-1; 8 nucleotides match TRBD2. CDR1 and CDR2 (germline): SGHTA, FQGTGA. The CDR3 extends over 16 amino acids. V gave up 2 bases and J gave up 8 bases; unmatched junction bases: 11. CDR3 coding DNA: TGTGCCAGCAGCTTAGAATCCGGGAGGGCCTCCCATGAGCAGTTCTTC. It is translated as CASSLESGRASHEQFF.

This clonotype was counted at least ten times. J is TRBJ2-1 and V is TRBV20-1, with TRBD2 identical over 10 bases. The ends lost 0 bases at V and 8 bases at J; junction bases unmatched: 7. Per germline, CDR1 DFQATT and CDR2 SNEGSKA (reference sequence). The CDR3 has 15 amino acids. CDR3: CSARDPASGSYEQFF. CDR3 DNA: TGCAGTGCTAGAGATCCAGCTAGCGGGAGCTATGAGCAGTTCTTC.

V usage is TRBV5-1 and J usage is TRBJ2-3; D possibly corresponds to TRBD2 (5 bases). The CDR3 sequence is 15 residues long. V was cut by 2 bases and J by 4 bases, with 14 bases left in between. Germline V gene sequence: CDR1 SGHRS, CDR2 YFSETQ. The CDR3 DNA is TGCGCCAGCAGCTTAATAGTGGGGAGCCCAGATACGCAGTATTTT. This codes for CASSLIVGSPDTQYF.

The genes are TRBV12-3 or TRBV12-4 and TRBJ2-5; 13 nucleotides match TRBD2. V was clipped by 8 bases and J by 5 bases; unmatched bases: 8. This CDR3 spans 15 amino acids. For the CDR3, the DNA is TGTGCCAGCTCCTGGACTAGCGGGAGTCGGGAGACCCAGTACTTC. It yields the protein CASSWTSGSRETQYF.

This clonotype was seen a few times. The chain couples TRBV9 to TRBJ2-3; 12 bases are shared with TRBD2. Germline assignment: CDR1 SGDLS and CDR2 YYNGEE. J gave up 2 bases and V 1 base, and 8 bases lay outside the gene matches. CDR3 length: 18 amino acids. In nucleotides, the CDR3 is TGTGCCAGCAGCGTATTCGGGACTAGCGGGCGAGTCACAGATACGCAGTATTTT. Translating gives CASSVFGTSGRVTDTQYF.